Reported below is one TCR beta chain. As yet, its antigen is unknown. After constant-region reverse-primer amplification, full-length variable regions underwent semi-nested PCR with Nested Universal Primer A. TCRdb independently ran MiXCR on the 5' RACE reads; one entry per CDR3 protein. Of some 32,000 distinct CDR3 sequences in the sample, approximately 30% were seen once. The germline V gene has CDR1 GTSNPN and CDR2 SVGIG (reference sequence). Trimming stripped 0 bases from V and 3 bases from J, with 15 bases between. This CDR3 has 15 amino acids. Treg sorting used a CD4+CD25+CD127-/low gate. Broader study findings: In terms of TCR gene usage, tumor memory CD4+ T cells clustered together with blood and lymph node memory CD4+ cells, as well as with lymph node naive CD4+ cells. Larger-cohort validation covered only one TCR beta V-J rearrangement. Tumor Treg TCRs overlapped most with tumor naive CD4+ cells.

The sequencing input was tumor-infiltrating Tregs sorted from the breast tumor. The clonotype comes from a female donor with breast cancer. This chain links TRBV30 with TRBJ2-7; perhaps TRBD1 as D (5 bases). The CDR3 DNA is TGTGCCTGGAGTGTACGAAGGGGTGATTTCTACGAGCAGTACTTC. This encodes CAWSVRRGDFYEQYF.